Listed below are T cell receptor beta chains from one sample, sequenced in a study of T cells in Graves' hyperthyroidism and ophthalmopathy. Each CDR3 protein is one row after TCRdb ran MiXCR on the multiplex PCR reads. The sample lists roughly 530,000 distinct CDR3 sequences, 17% occurring once. Sequenced sample: blood. These receptors all come from a young woman with Graves' ophthalmopathy. Both conserved end residues are part of each CDR3. Each record gives: clone size, D gene, V gene, J gene, CDR3 DNA, CDR3 protein. The D gene is left open where the match is weak. Expanded clones are given a class, and other clones once, few, many or no size at all.

>few|NA|TRBV30|TRBJ1-2
TGTGCCCTATTGGGGGGCAACTATGGCTACACCTTC
CALLGGNYGYTF
>NA|TRBD1|TRBV12-3/TRBV12-4|TRBJ1-3
TGTGCCAGCAGTCCGATAGGGGGCACGACTGGAAACACCATATATTTT
CASSPIGGTTGNTIYF
>many|NA|TRBV27|TRBJ2-3
TGTGCCAGCAGTCCCCATATGACTAGATTCACAGATACGCAGTATTTT
CASSPHMTRFTDTQYF
>many|NA|TRBV7-9|TRBJ2-3
TGTGCCAGCAGCTTAGGAACAGATACGCAGTATTTT
CASSLGTDTQYF
>NA|NA|TRBV5-4|TRBJ2-2
TGTGCCAGCAGCTTTGCTGGCCGGGCCGGGGAGCTGTTTTTT
CASSFAGRAGELFF
>many|NA|TRBV6-1|TRBJ2-4
TGTGCCAGCAGTGAAGAGGCCGGGGGTTTGGACATTCAGTACTTC
CASSEEAGGLDIQYF
>many|TRBD2|TRBV2|TRBJ2-3
TGTGCCAGCAGTTTTTTAGCGGGACCCACAGATACGCAGTATTTT
CASSFLAGPTDTQYF
>NA|NA|TRBV28|TRBJ1-6
TGTGCCAGCAGAACATCGAAAAAGAATTCACCCCTCCACTTT
CASRTSKKNSPLHF
>NA|NA|TRBV11-2|TRBJ2-6
TGTGCCAGCAGATCTTTAAAAACTGGGGCCAACGTCCTGACTTTC
CASRSLKTGANVLTF
>many|NA|TRBV7-9|TRBJ2-1
TGTGCCAGCAGCTTAGGACACAATGAGCAGTTCTTC
CASSLGHNEQFF
>NA|NA|TRBV30|TRBJ2-7
TGTGCCTGGAGTGTGCGGGTTCCCTACGAGCAGTACTTC
CAWSVRVPYEQYF
>many|NA|TRBV6-1|TRBJ2-7
TGTGCCAGCAGTCGCCGCGGTGGAGGGGCTAGCGACGAGCAGTACTTC
CASSRRGGGASDEQYF
>NA|NA|TRBV15|TRBJ1-2
TGTGCCACCAGCAGAGCGGGGGAAATTGGCTACACCTTC
CATSRAGEIGYTF
>few|NA|TRBV28|TRBJ1-1
TGTGCCAGCAGACTCGACGGGAACACTGAAGCTTTCTTT
CASRLDGNTEAFF
>many|TRBD1|TRBV2|TRBJ2-1
TGTGCCAGCAGGGGACAGTCCAATGAGCAGTTCTTC
CASRGQSNEQFF
>many|TRBD1|TRBV20-1|TRBJ1-2
TGCAGTGCTAGAGATCTCAGGACAGGGGGTAACTATGGCTACACCTTC
CSARDLRTGGNYGYTF
>many|NA|TRBV5-1|TRBJ2-7
TGCGCCAGCAGCTCCGTGTGGGGCTACGAGCAGTACTTC
CASSSVWGYEQYF
>NA|NA|TRBV15|TRBJ2-5
TGTGCCACCAGCAGAGATCGGGGGTCCCAAGAGACCCAGTACTTC
CATSRDRGSQETQYF
>NA|NA|TRBV12-5|TRBJ1-1
TGTGCTAGTGGTGGGGACTTAACTGAAGCTTTCTTT
CASGGDLTEAFF
>many|NA|TRBV2|TRBJ1-2
TGTGCCAGCAGTGAATTCGGGGGCTATGGCTACACCTTC
CASSEFGGYGYTF
>NA|NA|TRBV3-1|TRBJ2-2
TGTGCCAGCAGCCAAGGCGTAAGGAACACCGGGGAGCTGTTTTTT
CASSQGVRNTGELFF
>many|TRBD1|TRBV20-1|TRBJ1-5
TGCAGTGCTACTTCGGGACAGCCTAATCAGCCCCAGCATTTT
CSATSGQPNQPQHF
>many|TRBD1|TRBV10-3|TRBJ2-7
TGTGCCATCAGTGAGGGGACAGGGAAATTTAGAAACTACGAGCAGTACTTC
CAISEGTGKFRNYEQYF
>many|NA|TRBV11-2|TRBJ2-1
TGTGCCAGCAGCCCCGAACGAAATGAGCAGTTCTTC
CASSPERNEQFF
>few|NA|TRBV28|TRBJ1-4
TGTGCCAGCAGTTTGGGGGGTGTAGAACTGTTTTTT
CASSLGGVELFF
>many|NA|TRBV28|TRBJ2-5
TGTGCCAGCAGCTCCCGGGGCTGGTACCAAGAGACCCAGTACTTC
CASSSRGWYQETQYF
>many|TRBD1|TRBV18|TRBJ1-1
TGTGCCAGCTCACCACCGGGACAGGGGCTGAACACTGAAGCTTTCTTT
CASSPPGQGLNTEAFF
>NA|TRBD2|TRBV27|TRBJ2-4
TGTGCCAGCAGTTTAAGCTCCCTGACTAGCGGAAAGTACTTC
CASSLSSLTSGKYF
>many|NA|TRBV11-3|TRBJ2-2
TGTGCCAGCAGCTTAAGACACGCGAACACCGGGGAGCTGTTTTTT
CASSLRHANTGELFF
>NA|TRBD2|TRBV3-1|TRBJ2-3
TGTGCCAGCAGCCAAATTAGCGGGGGGGCGTCAGATACGCAGTATTTT
CASSQISGGASDTQYF
>NA|NA|TRBV27|TRBJ2-7
TGTGCCAGCAGTTTATCTGAGGGTTCCTACGAGCAGTACTTC
CASSLSEGSYEQYF
>few|TRBD1|TRBV10-3|TRBJ1-1
TGTGCCATCAGTGAGTCGGGGCAGGGGGCGCGAACTGAAGCTTTCTTT
CAISESGQGARTEAFF
>many|NA|TRBV6-2/TRBV6-3|TRBJ2-5
TGTGCCAGCGAGGGACTCCGGGAGACCCAGTACTTC
CASEGLRETQYF
>many|NA|TRBV7-2|TRBJ2-7
TGTGCCAGCACATTGGCGCTCGGGACCTCCTACGAGCAGTACTTC
CASTLALGTSYEQYF
>many|NA|TRBV28|TRBJ1-1
TGTGCCAGCAGTTTACCTGACTATGCGAACACTGAAGCTTTCTTT
CASSLPDYANTEAFF
>many|TRBD2|TRBV28|TRBJ2-5
TGTGCCAGCAGCCCGTTCCTAGCGGGAGGGCAAGAGACCCAGTACTTC
CASSPFLAGGQETQYF
>many|NA|TRBV30|TRBJ2-1
TGTGCCTTGCATGCGGGGCTTGATGAGCAGTTCTTC
CALHAGLDEQFF
>many|NA|TRBV2|TRBJ2-7
TGTGCCATCAAACTCGGGAGAATCTCCTACGAGCAGTACTTC
CAIKLGRISYEQYF
>few|NA|TRBV24-1|TRBJ1-5
TGTGCCACCAGTGGAAGTAATAGCAATCAGCCCCAGCATTTT
CATSGSNSNQPQHF
>many|TRBD2|TRBV28|TRBJ2-3
TGTGCCAGCAGTTTGGGGACTAGCGGAAACACACGAGATACGCAGTATTTT
CASSLGTSGNTRDTQYF
>NA|NA|TRBV10-3|TRBJ2-7
TGTGCCATCAGTGAGCTAGCAGGAAGAGAGCAGTACTTC
CAISELAGREQYF
>few|NA|TRBV7-7|TRBJ1-4
TGTGCTAGCAGCCCCGGGTCGGGGGGTGAAAAACTGTTTTTT
CASSPGSGGEKLFF
>NA|TRBD1|TRBV9|TRBJ1-1
TGTGCCAGACTCCGGGACAGAGTGAACACTGAAGCTTTCTTT
CARLRDRVNTEAFF
>NA|NA|TRBV30|TRBJ2-7
TGTGCCCGGAGTCCCATGTGGGGGACTGGTTGGTTTTACGAGCAGTACTTC
CARSPMWGTGWFYEQYF
>many|TRBD1|TRBV12-5|TRBJ1-1
TGTGCTAGTCCAGATCGTCAGGACAGGGCGACTTTCTTT
CASPDRQDRATFF
>NA|NA|TRBV18|TRBJ2-5
TGTGCCAGCTCACCCGATGGACACATTCAAGAGACCCAGTACTTC
CASSPDGHIQETQYF
>NA|TRBD2|TRBV5-4|TRBJ2-7
TGTGCCAGCAGCTCTCCGGGACTAGCGGGGGGCTCTGGGGACGAGCAGTACTTC
CASSSPGLAGGSGDEQYF